This T cell receptor beta chain comes out of a study of blood T cell repertoires in COVID-19. Turning to the study itself: Collection of acute and convalescent COVID-19 samples took place in the United States, Italy and Spain. T cells, B-cell-depleted T cells, or PBMCs supplied cDNA or gDNA.

In the source study's methods: Reference gene primers were amplified, and this amplification served to estimate nucleated cell counts. This table comes from immunoSEQ multiplex PCR, and its TCRdb copy is limited to in-frame clones, with some not included. The DNA was the basis for D and trimming; V, J and clone size are from that table. The repertoire holds approximately 250,000 clones, around 86% seen once, with approximately 6.2% in the top ten. Sequenced input: peripheral blood. The sequence was obtained from an elderly woman with COVID-19, enrolled during active disease.

CDR3 amino acids: CASSPTGINYGYTF. DNA for the CDR3: TGTGCCAGCAGCCCAACAGGGATCAACTATGGCTACACCTTC. The chain couples TRBV5-6 to TRBJ1-2, with TRBD1 as a possible D gene (6 bases). This CDR3 comprises 14 residues. Trimming cost V 4 bases and J 2 bases, with 12 bases left between them. Germline V gene data show CDR1 as SGHDT and CDR2 as YYEEEE.